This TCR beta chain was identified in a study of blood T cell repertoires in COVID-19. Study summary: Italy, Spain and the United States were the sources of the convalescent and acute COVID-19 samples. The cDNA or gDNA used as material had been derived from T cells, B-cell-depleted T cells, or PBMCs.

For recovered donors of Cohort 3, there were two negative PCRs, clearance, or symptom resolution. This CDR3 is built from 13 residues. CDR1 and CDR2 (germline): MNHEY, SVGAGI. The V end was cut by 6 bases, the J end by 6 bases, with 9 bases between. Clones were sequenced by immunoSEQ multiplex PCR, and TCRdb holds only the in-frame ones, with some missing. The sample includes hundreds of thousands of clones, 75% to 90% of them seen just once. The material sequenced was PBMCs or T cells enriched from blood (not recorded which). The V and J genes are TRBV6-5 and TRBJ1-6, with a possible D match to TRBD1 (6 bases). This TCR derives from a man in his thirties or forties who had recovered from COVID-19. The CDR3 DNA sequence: TGTGCCAGCAGGGGGACATTTAATTCACCCCTCCACTTT. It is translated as CASRGTFNSPLHF.